This T cell receptor (beta chain) was identified during a study of beta chain features in type 1 diabetes. The sequenced template was cDNA made from the entire isolated RNA. Data came from immunoSEQ multiplex PCR; TCRdb stores just in-frame clones and leaves some out. The sample lists around 200,000 clones, more than 10% occurring once. Purities in excess of 95% were seen in all sorted populations. Findings and limits, study-wide: Although PCR might favor shorter templates, it would do so equally in patients and controls.

This clone was picked up a small number of times. What it recognizes is unknown. The CDR3 consists of 15 residues. Germline CDR1 MRHNA, CDR2 SNTAGT. The V segment lost 6 bases and the J segment 8 bases; nucleotides outside the gene matches: 7. The chain has TRBV6-4 and TRBJ2-1; 13 nucleotides agree with TRBD2. The source is a young woman in good health. The sample comprised central memory CD4+ T cells from blood. The CDR3 DNA reads TGTGCCAGCAGAAGGACTAGCGGGAGCGGGGATGAGCAGTTCTTC. Its protein is CASRRTSGSGDEQFF.